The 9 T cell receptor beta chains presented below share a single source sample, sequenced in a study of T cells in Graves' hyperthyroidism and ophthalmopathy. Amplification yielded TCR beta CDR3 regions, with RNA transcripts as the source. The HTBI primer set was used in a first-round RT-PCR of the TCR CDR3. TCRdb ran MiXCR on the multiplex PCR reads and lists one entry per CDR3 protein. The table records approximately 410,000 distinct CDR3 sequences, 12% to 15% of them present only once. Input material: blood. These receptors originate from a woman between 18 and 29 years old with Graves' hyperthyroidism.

Here the CDR3 DNA reads TGTGCCACTACTAATCACAATGAGCAGTTCTTC. Its translation is CATTNHNEQFF. The chain combines TRBV19 with TRBJ2-1, with no clear D. CDR1 and CDR2 from the germline V gene are LNHDA and SQIVND (reference sequence). Deletions cut 10 bases from V and 5 bases from J, with 9 bases between. The CDR3 length is 11 residues. The full variable domain, rest sourced from reference TRBV19 and TRBJ2-1, is DGGITQSPKYLFRKEGQNVTLSCEQNLNHDAMYWYRQDPGQGLRLIYYSQIVNDFQKGDIAEGYSVSREKKESFPLTVTSAQKNPTAFYLCATTNHNEQFFGPGTRLTVL.

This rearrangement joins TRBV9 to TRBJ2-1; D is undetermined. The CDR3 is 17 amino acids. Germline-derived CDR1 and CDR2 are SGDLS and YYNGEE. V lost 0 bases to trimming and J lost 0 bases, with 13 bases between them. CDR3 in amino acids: CASSVGQPVSSYNEQFF. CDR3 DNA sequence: TGTGCCAGCAGCGTAGGCCAGCCGGTGAGCTCCTACAATGAGCAGTTCTTC.

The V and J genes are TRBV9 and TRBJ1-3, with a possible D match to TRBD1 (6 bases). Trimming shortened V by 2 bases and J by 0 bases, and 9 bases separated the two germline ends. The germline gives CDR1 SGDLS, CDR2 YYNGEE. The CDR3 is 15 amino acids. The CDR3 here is CASSVQGLSGNTIYF. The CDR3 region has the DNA TGTGCCAGCAGCGTCCAGGGGCTCTCTGGAAACACCATATATTTT.

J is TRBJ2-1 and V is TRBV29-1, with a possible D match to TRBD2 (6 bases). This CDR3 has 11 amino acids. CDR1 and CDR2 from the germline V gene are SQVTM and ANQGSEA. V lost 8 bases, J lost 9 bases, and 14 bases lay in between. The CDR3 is CSPYRGSEQFF. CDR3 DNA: TGCAGCCCCTATCGGGGGTCTGAGCAGTTCTTC.

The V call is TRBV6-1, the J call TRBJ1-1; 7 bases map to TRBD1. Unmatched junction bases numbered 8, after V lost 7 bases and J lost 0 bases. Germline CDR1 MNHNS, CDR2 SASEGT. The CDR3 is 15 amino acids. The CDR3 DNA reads TGTGCCAGCACCACCCAGGGGGGATTGAACACTGAAGCTTTCTTT. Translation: CASTTQGGLNTEAFF.

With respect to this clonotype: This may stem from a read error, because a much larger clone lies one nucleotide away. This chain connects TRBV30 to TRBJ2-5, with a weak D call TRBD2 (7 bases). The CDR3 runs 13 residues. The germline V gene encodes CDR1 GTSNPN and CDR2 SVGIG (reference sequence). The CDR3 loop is CARSVRGLETQYF. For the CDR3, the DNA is TGTGCCCGGAGTGTGCGGGGGCTAGAGACCCAGTACTTC.

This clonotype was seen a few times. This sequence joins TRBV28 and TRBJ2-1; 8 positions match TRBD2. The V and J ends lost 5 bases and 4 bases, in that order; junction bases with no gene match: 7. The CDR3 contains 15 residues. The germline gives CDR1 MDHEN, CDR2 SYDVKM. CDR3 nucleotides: TGTGCCAGCAGTCCACTAGCGGAGGTATACAATGAGCAGTTCTTC. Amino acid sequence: CASSPLAEVYNEQFF. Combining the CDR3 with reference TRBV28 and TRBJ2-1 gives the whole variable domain DVKVTQSSRYLVKRTGEKVFLECVQDMDHENMFWYRQDPGLGLRLIYFSYDVKMKEKGDIPEGYSVSREKKERFSLILESASTNQTSMYLCASSPLAEVYNEQFFGPGTRLTVL.

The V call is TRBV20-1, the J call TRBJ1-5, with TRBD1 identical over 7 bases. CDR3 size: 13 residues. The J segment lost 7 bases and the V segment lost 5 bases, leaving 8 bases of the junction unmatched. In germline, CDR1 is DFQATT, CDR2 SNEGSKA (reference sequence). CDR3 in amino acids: CSAASGTAQPQHF. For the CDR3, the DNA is TGCAGTGCTGCTTCCGGGACAGCGCAGCCCCAGCATTTT.

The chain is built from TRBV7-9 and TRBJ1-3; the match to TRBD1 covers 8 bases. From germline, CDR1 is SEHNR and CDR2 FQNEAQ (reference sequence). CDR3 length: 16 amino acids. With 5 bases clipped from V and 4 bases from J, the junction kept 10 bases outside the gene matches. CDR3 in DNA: TGTGCCAGCAGCGTTACAGGGGGAACTCAAGGAAACACCATATATTTT. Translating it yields CASSVTGGTQGNTIYF.